The rows below give T cell receptor beta chains drawn from one sample of a study of cytomegalovirus exposure and HLA in healthy donors. Data came from immunoSEQ multiplex PCR; TCRdb stores just in-frame clones and leaves some out. Among roughly 80,000 clones listed, roughly 63% were seen once. The sample comprised PBMCs. These TCRs come from a man younger than 45 in good health and CMV-seropositive. CDR3s leave out the opening cysteine and the closing phenylalanine or tryptophan. The D gene is left open where the match is weak.

V gene,J gene,D gene,CDR3 protein
TRBV7-6,TRBJ1-1,-,ASSSAGVSTRSTEAF
TRBV19,TRBJ2-6,TRBD1,ASSSQGVGSGANVLT
TRBV28,TRBJ1-4,-,ASGAATNEKLF
TRBV7-2,TRBJ2-6,-,ASSLQSSGANVLT
TRBV11-2,TRBJ1-6,TRBD1,ASSSTGVSPLH
TRBV7-2,TRBJ1-2,TRBD1,ASSYGTGDGGYT
TRBV27,TRBJ2-7,-,AARDFSYEQY
TRBV19,TRBJ1-1,TRBD1,ASRGTEGLTEAF
TRBV7-6,TRBJ2-3,-,ASSLSQNTQY
TRBV19,TRBJ2-5,TRBD1,ASSIDLTGGTETQY
TRBV10-2,TRBJ2-3,-,ASTTRGETDTQY
TRBV27,TRBJ2-3,TRBD2,ASSQLAGGPGDTQY
TRBV5-1,TRBJ2-5,TRBD2,ASSLASTSGETQY
TRBV10-3,TRBJ2-7,-,AISDKYEQY
TRBV19,TRBJ1-5,-,ASSISGQSNQPQH
TRBV19,TRBJ1-1,-,ASSIDRESEAF
TRBV29-1,TRBJ1-2,TRBD1,SAVPGTGPNYGYT
TRBV10-1,TRBJ2-7,-,ASSESLKGGEQY
TRBV5-6,TRBJ1-1,TRBD1,ASSLSTGRAF
TRBV5-1,TRBJ1-1,TRBD1,ASSPIPTGLNSEAF
TRBV7-2,TRBJ2-2,-,ASSRLGQTGELF
TRBV9,TRBJ2-7,TRBD2,ASSPLGGGSGRAPYEQY
TRBV11-2,TRBJ1-1,TRBD1,ASSLETGAEAF
TRBV30,TRBJ1-3,TRBD1,AWTRQGFLAGNTIY
TRBV10-3,TRBJ1-2,-,AISSTRDSAGGYT
TRBV5-6,TRBJ2-5,-,ASSLEGSDGTQY
TRBV4-3,TRBJ2-5,-,ASSQDAGRGETQY
TRBV19,TRBJ1-2,-,ASKDSLYGYT
TRBV30,TRBJ1-6,-,AWSAENSPLH
TRBV15,TRBJ1-3,-,ATSRGTASGNTIY
TRBV11-2,TRBJ1-4,TRBD1,ASSLDSTGSNEKLF
TRBV14,TRBJ2-3,-,ASSQDLAGASTDTQY
TRBV21-1,TRBJ2-7,-,ARRTGSSYEQY
TRBV4-2,TRBJ1-2,TRBD1,ASSQPDRSSGYT
TRBV11-2,TRBJ1-4,-,ASSSEEKLF
TRBV11-2,TRBJ2-6,-,ASSSARGVTGANVLT
TRBV11-1,TRBJ1-1,TRBD1,ASSDRGRAMNTEAF
TRBV21-1,TRBJ1-3,-,ASSNLVGAGNTIY
TRBV19,TRBJ1-2,-,ASSQSRGNYGYT
TRBV30,TRBJ2-3,-,AWLGGSSTDTQY
TRBV5-1,TRBJ1-2,TRBD1,ASSLTRDSNTNYGYT
TRBV5-6,TRBJ1-6,TRBD1,ASTLGQTNSPLH
TRBV11-3,TRBJ2-3,TRBD1,ASSRTQGADTQY
TRBV13,TRBJ2-7,TRBD2,ASSLGTSGQY
TRBV5-6,TRBJ1-6,TRBD1,ASSFDRGYNSPLH
TRBV27,TRBJ1-3,-,YRDEGY